These 28 T cell receptor beta chains originate from one sample sequenced in a study of naive and memory T cell subsets. Study outcomes and limitations: Possibly reflecting memory cells re-expressing CD45RA, a few larger clonotypes occurred in naive repertoires, especially CD8.

No cognate antigen is known for these TCRs. Two oligonucleotides, mixed equimolar, formed the beta constant-region primer covering TRBC1 and TRBC2. Ligated cDNA was amplified by four rounds of PCR with nested alpha and beta constant-region primers and SP2. TCRdb called the UMI-ligation and nested PCR reads again in MiXCR, with one record for every CDR3 protein. The profile shows roughly 150,000 distinct CDR3 sequences, approximately 21% of them singletons. The sequencing input was naive CD8+ T cells from blood. The receptor source for this set is a human donor in good health.

This clonotype appeared many times. The rearrangement links TRBV29-1 to TRBJ1-5; 9 bases line up with TRBD1. The germline V gene encodes CDR1 SQVTM and CDR2 ANQGSEA. This CDR3 is built from 14 residues. With V trimmed by 4 bases and J by 6 bases, 7 bases remained unmatched. CDR3 loop: CSVAGQGSGQPQHF. The DNA of the CDR3 is TGCAGCGTTGCCGGACAGGGGTCCGGTCAGCCCCAGCATTTT.

The genes are TRBV6-1 and TRBJ2-7; 9 bases map to TRBD1. Per the germline V gene, CDR1 is MNHNS and CDR2 is SASEGT. CDR3 length: 14 residues. V dropped 4 bases and J dropped 5; count of bases not matched to a gene: 6. The CDR3 reads CASSARDRDHEQYF. CDR3 bases: TGTGCCAGCAGTGCCCGGGACAGGGATCACGAGCAGTACTTC.

This chain uses TRBV6-5 with TRBJ2-5, with TRBD1 matching over 9 bases. In germline, CDR1 is MNHEY, CDR2 SVGAGI. The CDR3 consists of 15 residues. V gave up 4 bases and J gave up 0 bases; unmatched junction bases: 3. The DNA of the CDR3 is TGTGCCAGCAGTTCCGGGACAGGGTACCAAGAGACCCAGTACTTC. This gives the protein CASSSGTGYQETQYF.

This clonotype showed up just a few times. The gene calls are TRBV28 and TRBJ2-7, with D possibly being TRBD1 or TRBD2 (6 bases each). Trimming left V 2 bases short and J 3 bases short, with 14 bases between. This CDR3 has 15 amino acids. Germline CDR1 MDHEN, CDR2 SYDVKM. CDR3 amino acids: CASSLSPAGHYEQYF. CDR3 DNA: TGTGCCAGCAGTTTAAGCCCGGCGGGACACTACGAGCAGTACTTC.

The gene calls are TRBV12-3 or TRBV12-4 and TRBJ2-5, with TRBD1 matching over 9 bases. J lost 4 bases, V lost 3 bases, and 6 bases had no gene match. The CDR3 has 15 amino acids. The CDR3 protein is CASSLGGQGGETQYF. CDR3 in DNA: TGTGCCAGCAGTTTGGGGGGACAGGGTGGAGAGACCCAGTACTTC.

The chain is built from TRBV5-5 and TRBJ1-1; 9 bases line up with TRBD1. Germline V lookup: CDR1 SGHKS, CDR2 YYEKEE (reference sequence). The CDR3 extends over 18 amino acids. J lost 4 bases, V lost 1 base, and 14 bases had no gene match. CDR3 nucleotides: TGTGCCAGCAGCTTGTTTTTTAGGAGACAGGGGGTTTTCACTGAAGCTTTCTTT. Its protein product is CASSLFFRRQGVFTEAFF.

The chain links TRBV28 to TRBJ2-3, with unresolved D. CDR1 MDHEN and CDR2 SYDVKM come from the germline V gene. Trimming removed 5 bases at V and 0 bases at J, with 12 bases between. This CDR3 contains 15 residues. Here the CDR3 DNA reads TGTGCCAGCAGTCAACAACCCTCTAGCACAGATACGCAGTATTTT. Encoded protein: CASSQQPSSTDTQYF.

The rearrangement joins TRBV27 to TRBJ2-3; D is uncertain. CDR1 MNHEY and CDR2 SMNVEV come from the germline V gene (reference sequence). The CDR3 spans 11 residues. Between the trimmed V and J ends, which lost 5 bases and 4 bases, there was a span of 4 bases. The CDR3 nucleotides are TGTGCCAGCAGTAGGGCAGATACGCAGTATTTT. This translates into CASSRADTQYF.

CDR3 nucleotide sequence: TGTGCCAGCAGTCTCGGACTAGCGGGAGGCCAGGGTTTGGAGACCCAGTACTTC. It translates to CASSLGLAGGQGLETQYF. The rearrangement joins TRBV28 to TRBJ2-5, with 14 positions matching TRBD2. V was clipped by 5 bases and J by 5 bases; unmatched bases: 13. The CDR3 is 18 residues long. Germline CDR1 and CDR2: MDHEN and SYDVKM.

This clonotype was counted between two and nine times. The gene calls are TRBV9 and TRBJ2-1; D is undetermined. This CDR3 spans 15 amino acids. The germline gives CDR1 SGDLS, CDR2 YYNGEE. V was trimmed by 0 bases and J by 0 bases, leaving 7 bases between them. The CDR3 sequence is CASSVEDSSYNEQFF. The CDR3 region has the DNA TGTGCCAGCAGCGTAGAGGATAGCTCCTACAATGAGCAGTTCTTC.

This clonotype showed up many times. The V and J genes are TRBV27 and TRBJ2-3; TRBD1 is a possible D gene (5 bases). Germline V gene lookup returns CDR1 MNHEY and CDR2 SMNVEV (reference sequence). V was cut by 7 bases and J by 2 bases, with 13 bases left in between. The CDR3 contains 14 residues. In nucleotides, the CDR3 is TGTGCCAGCAATAGTTTGGACACCACAGATACGCAGTATTTT. This sequence encodes CASNSLDTTDTQYF.

This clonotype was found a few times. The chain carries TRBV10-3 and TRBJ2-1; 8 bases line up with TRBD2. The CDR3 covers 14 residues. The ends lost 6 bases at V and 3 bases at J; junction bases unmatched: 4. Germline V gene sequence: CDR1 ENHRY, CDR2 SYGVKD. The CDR3 here is CAISDSGNYNEQFF. The DNA for the CDR3 is TGTGCCATCAGCGATAGCGGGAACTACAATGAGCAGTTCTTC.

This clonotype has only a few counts. The chain links TRBV20-1 to TRBJ2-3; 10 bases map to TRBD2. J was trimmed by 0 bases and V by 2 bases; bases with no gene match: 2. This CDR3 has 15 residues. The germline gives CDR1 DFQATT, CDR2 SNEGSKA (reference sequence). The CDR3 loop is CSARQLAGSTDTQYF. The CDR3 bases are TGCAGTGCTAGACAACTAGCGGGGAGCACAGATACGCAGTATTTT.

The chain combines TRBV5-1 with TRBJ2-2, with TRBD1 matching 9 bases. Germline CDR1 SGHRS, CDR2 YFSETQ. V lost 5 bases and J lost 6; bases outside the gene matches: 11. The CDR3 totals 16 residues. CDR3 sequence reads: CASRGTGQGNSGELFF. CDR3 nucleotide sequence: TGCGCCAGCAGGGGAACGGGACAGGGCAATTCCGGGGAGCTGTTTTTT.

This clonotype was observed a few times. The chain employs TRBV6-5 and TRBJ2-3; 9 nucleotides agree with TRBD1. The CDR3 runs to 17 residues. Per the germline V gene, CDR1 is MNHEY and CDR2 is SVGAGI. Trimming took 6 bases from V and 1 from J; bases not matched to a gene: 11. The CDR3 sequence is CASRYLRTGDGTDTQYF. CDR3 in DNA: TGTGCCAGCAGATACCTCAGGACAGGGGATGGCACAGATACGCAGTATTTT.

In this sample, this clonotype turned up a few times. V gene TRBV18 combines with J gene TRBJ1-5; D is ambiguous. This CDR3 has 15 residues. Germline CDR1 KGHSH, CDR2 LQKENI. Trimming pared 5 bases from V and 0 bases from J, leaving 11 bases between. The DNA for the CDR3 is TGTGCCAGCTCAGAAGATGGGTATAGCAATCAGCCCCAGCATTTT. It specifies CASSEDGYSNQPQHF.

This clonotype was found a few times. The genes are TRBV7-9 and TRBJ2-6; a weak D match, TRBD2 (5 bases). The CDR3 consists of 19 residues. Trimming stripped 6 bases from V and 4 bases from J, with 25 bases between. Germline CDR1 is SEHNR and CDR2 is FQNEAQ (reference sequence). CDR3: CASSPSLDGQRTGANVLTF. DNA of the CDR3: TGTGCCAGCAGTCCTAGCTTAGATGGCCAGCGTACAGGGGCCAACGTCCTGACTTTC.

The chain links TRBV5-4 to TRBJ2-7; a possible D gene is TRBD1 (6 bases). The V gene lost 0 bases and the J gene lost 4 bases, with 14 bases spanning the gap. Germline loops: CDR1 SGHNT, CDR2 YYREEE (reference sequence). The CDR3 runs to 15 residues. In DNA, the CDR3 is TGTGCCAGCAGCTTGGCCAATGGCAGGGGATACGAGCAGTACTTC. It encodes CASSLANGRGYEQYF.

The chain has TRBV10-3 and TRBJ2-7; D is possibly TRBD1 (5 bases). The ends were cut back, 4 bases at V and 0 bases at J, with 10 bases in the middle. The CDR3 loop spans 14 amino acids. Germline values: CDR1 ENHRY, CDR2 SYGVKD. CDR3 in DNA: TGTGCCATCAGTGCAGCAGGGAACTCCTACGAGCAGTACTTC. Its protein product is CAISAAGNSYEQYF.

The chain uses TRBV7-8 and TRBJ1-6, with TRBD1 as a possible D gene (5 bases). Trimming left V 1 base short and J 8 bases short, with 15 bases between. Germline CDR1 SGHVS, CDR2 FQNEAQ. CDR3 length equals 16 residues. CDR3: CASSLDTGTLYSPLHF. CDR3 DNA sequence: TGTGCCAGCAGCTTAGATACCGGGACCCTATATTCACCCCTCCACTTT.

This clonotype turned up a few times. The rearrangement links TRBV19 to TRBJ2-1; D might be TRBD2 (5 bases). V was shortened by 5 bases and J by 10 bases, with 9 bases between the two germline ends. Germline V gene sequence: CDR1 LNHDA, CDR2 SQIVND (reference sequence). The CDR3 loop spans 11 amino acids. The CDR3 DNA sequence: TGTGCCAGTAGTTGGCTAGCCGAGCAGTTCTTC. Protein sequence: CASSWLAEQFF.

J is TRBJ1-2 and V is TRBV4-1, with TRBD1 matching over 9 bases. The CDR3 contains 16 residues. Unmatched junction bases numbered 6, after V lost 0 bases and J lost 4 bases. Germline CDR1 reads MGHRA; CDR2 reads YSYEKL. The CDR3 protein is CASSQEQGAIIYGYTF. DNA for the CDR3: TGCGCCAGCAGCCAAGAACAGGGGGCGATTATCTATGGCTACACCTTC.

The rearrangement uses TRBV28 and TRBJ2-1; possible D gene TRBD1, 6 bases. CDR1 is MDHEN, CDR2 SYDVKM, per germline. The CDR3 runs to 16 residues. V was trimmed by 7 bases and J by 3 bases, leaving 19 bases between them. The CDR3 sequence is CASTDFEGVDYNEQFF. For the CDR3, the DNA is TGTGCCAGCACGGATTTCGAGGGGGTTGACTACAATGAGCAGTTCTTC.

This clonotype occurred a few times. The chain carries TRBV20-1 and TRBJ2-1; 7 nucleotides align to TRBD1. The germline gives CDR1 DFQATT, CDR2 SNEGSKA (reference sequence). CDR3 length: 14 amino acids. J was trimmed by 7 bases and V by 1 base; bases with no gene match: 7. CDR3 in amino acids: CSARGQGMINEQFF. The DNA of the CDR3 is TGCAGTGCTAGAGGACAGGGAATGATTAATGAGCAGTTCTTC.

The chain carries TRBV9 and TRBJ2-7; TRBD2 matches at 8 bases. CDR1 and CDR2 (germline): SGDLS, YYNGEE. The length of the CDR3 is 16 residues. V trimming: 0 bases; J trimming: 2 bases; junction bases outside the gene matches: 7. The CDR3 DNA sequence: TGTGCCAGCAGCGTAGCTTCCAGCGGGAGCACCTACGAGCAGTACTTC. This translates into CASSVASSGSTYEQYF.

This clonotype was counted between two and nine times. This rearrangement joins TRBV5-1 to TRBJ2-1; 15 nucleotides line up with TRBD2. This CDR3 has 21 residues. In germline, CDR1 is SGHRS, CDR2 YFSETQ. Losses at the gene ends were 0 bases for V and 3 bases for J; bases not matched to a gene: 13. Here the CDR3 DNA reads TGCGCCAGCAGCTTGGACCCCACCGGACTAGCGGGAGGGCCGGGCTACAATGAGCAGTTCTTC. Translation: CASSLDPTGLAGGPGYNEQFF.

Many counts were recorded for this clonotype. The V call is TRBV7-8, the J call TRBJ2-5, with 11 nucleotides matching TRBD1. Germline loops: CDR1 SGHVS, CDR2 FQNEAQ. Trimming at V came to 6 bases and at J to 3 bases, leaving 3 bases not matched to a gene. This CDR3 has 14 amino acids. The CDR3 region has the DNA TGTGCCAGCAGTAGGGGACAGGGGGAAGAGACCCAGTACTTC. It yields the protein CASSRGQGEETQYF. Using reference TRBV7-8 and TRBJ2-5 for the parts outside the CDR3, the full variable domain is GAGVSQSPRYKVAKRGQDVALRCDPISGHVSLFWYQQALGQGPEFLTYFQNEAQLDKSGLPSDRFFAERPEGSVSTLKIQRTQQEDSAVYLCASSRGQGEETQYFGPGTRLLVL.

The CDR3 sequence is CASSYSGRLMAATDTQYF. The CDR3 coding sequence is TGTGCCAGCAGTTACTCGGGACGACTCATGGCTGCCACAGATACGCAGTATTTT. The rearrangement joins TRBV6-5 to TRBJ2-3, with D perhaps TRBD1 or TRBD2 (5 bases each). The V gene's germline CDR1 is MNHEY and CDR2 SVGAGI. V was trimmed by 0 bases and J by 2 bases, leaving 18 bases between them. This CDR3 contains 18 residues.